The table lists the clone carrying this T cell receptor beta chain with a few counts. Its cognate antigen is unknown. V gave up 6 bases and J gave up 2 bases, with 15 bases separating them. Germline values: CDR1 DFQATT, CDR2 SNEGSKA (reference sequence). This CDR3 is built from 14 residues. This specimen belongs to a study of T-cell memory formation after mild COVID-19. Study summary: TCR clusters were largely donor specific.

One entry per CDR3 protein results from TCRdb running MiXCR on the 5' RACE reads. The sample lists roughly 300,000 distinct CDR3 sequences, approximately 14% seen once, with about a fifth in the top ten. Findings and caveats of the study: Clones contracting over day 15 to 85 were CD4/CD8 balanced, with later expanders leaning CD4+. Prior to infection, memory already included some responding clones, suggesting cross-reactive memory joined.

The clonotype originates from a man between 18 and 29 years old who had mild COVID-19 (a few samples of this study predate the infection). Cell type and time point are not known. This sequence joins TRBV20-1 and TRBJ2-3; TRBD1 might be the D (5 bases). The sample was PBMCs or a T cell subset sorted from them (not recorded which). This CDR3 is CSAQPQETTDTQYF. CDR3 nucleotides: TGCAGTGCCCAGCCACAGGAGACCACAGATACGCAGTATTTT.